Shown below are 22 T cell receptor beta chains from a single sample sequenced in a study of patients and donors after allogeneic stem cell transplantation. MiXCR, applied by TCRdb to the RT-PCR reads, yields one record per CDR3 protein. The sample has approximately 220,000 distinct CDR3 sequences, around 40% seen once; the top ten hold roughly 10%. Sequenced input: blood, either unsorted or a sorted T cell fraction (not recorded which). These receptors originate from a human donor who was either an allogeneic HSCT recipient or a stem cell or donor lymphocyte infusion donor (not recorded which). It is not recorded whose cells these are; they may come from a transplant donor.

The chain joins TRBV5-5 to TRBJ1-4; D unresolved. CDR3 size: 15 residues. V gave up 0 bases and J gave up 3 bases, with 9 bases separating them. CDR1 and CDR2 (germline): SGHKS, YYEKEE (reference sequence). In DNA form, the CDR3 reads TGTGCCAGCAGCTTGGTCGGCAGATCTAATGAAAAACTGTTTTTT. Its translation: CASSLVGRSNEKLFF.

About this clonotype: One end of the junction is discordant with germline, which a read error may explain. DNA of the CDR3: TGTGCCAGCAGCTTTAACATCGAGGGGGAAACTCAAGTCTTC. This codes for CASSFNIEGETQVF. The V gene is TRBV7-2, the J gene TRBJ2-1; possibly TRBD1 for D (6 bases). CDR1 SGHTA and CDR2 FQGNSA come from the germline V gene. This CDR3 is 14 amino acids long.

The rearrangement uses TRBV5-1 and TRBJ2-5, with a possible D match to TRBD1 (6 bases). The CDR3 runs to 14 residues. CDR1 is SGHRS and CDR2 is YFSETQ in the germline V gene. The ends were cut back, 2 bases at V and 3 bases at J, with 11 bases in the middle. This CDR3 is CASSFGPGEETQYF. The CDR3 coding sequence is TGCGCCAGCAGCTTCGGTCCAGGGGAAGAGACCCAGTACTTC.

The chain employs TRBV20-1 and TRBJ1-1; 10 bases align to TRBD1. The CDR3 contains 15 residues. Germline CDR1 and CDR2: DFQATT and SNEGSKA (reference sequence). J gave up 4 bases and V 6 bases, and 11 bases lay outside the gene matches. CDR3 residues: CSASGTGAWGTEAFF. In DNA, the CDR3 is TGCAGTGCGTCCGGGACAGGGGCGTGGGGCACTGAAGCTTTCTTT.

This clonotype was seen more than once but under ten times. The chain links TRBV20-1 to TRBJ1-6, with D uncertain. V shed 3 bases and J shed 12 bases, with 18 bases lying between them. Germline V gene data show CDR1 as DFQATT and CDR2 as SNEGSKA (reference sequence). The CDR3 covers 14 residues. The CDR3 sequence: CSARDEGFPKPLHF. CDR3 nucleotides: TGCAGTGCTAGGGATGAGGGTTTTCCGAAACCCCTCCACTTT.

The chain recombines TRBV18 with TRBJ2-5, with D perhaps matching TRBD1 (5 bases). The ends were cut back, 3 bases at V and 5 bases at J, with 16 bases in the middle. Germline CDR1 KGHSH, CDR2 LQKENI. There are 15 residues in the CDR3. Written as DNA, the CDR3 is TGTGCCAGCTCACCTAGGACAATGCGCACGGAGACCCAGTACTTC. Amino acid sequence: CASSPRTMRTETQYF.

This chain joins TRBV5-1 and TRBJ1-1; weak D call: TRBD1 (5 bases). V was cut by 3 bases and J by 6 bases, with 18 bases left in between. There are 15 residues in the CDR3. The germline gives CDR1 SGHRS, CDR2 YFSETQ. The CDR3 nucleotides read TGCGCCAGCAGCTCGTTCGGGGCAAGGGCCGCTGAAGCTTTCTTT. Translated: CASSSFGARAAEAFF.

This sequence joins TRBV5-1 and TRBJ1-2; tentatively, D is TRBD1 (5 bases). Trimming took 4 bases from V and 8 from J, leaving 15 bases between them. From germline, CDR1 is SGHRS and CDR2 YFSETQ. The CDR3 sequence is 13 residues long. CDR3 coding DNA: TGCGCCAGCAGCCCTCGAGGCAGGGAGGGCTACACCTTC. Translating gives CASSPRGREGYTF.

The table lists this clonotype with a count of one. The CDR3 sequence: CASSLDRSYSGANVLTF. The CDR3 DNA sequence: TGTGCCAGCAGCTTAGACAGGAGCTACTCTGGGGCCAACGTCCTGACTTTC. The chain has TRBV7-9 and TRBJ2-6; tentative D call: TRBD1 (5 bases). The CDR3 runs 17 residues. CDR1 SEHNR and CDR2 FQNEAQ come from the germline V gene (reference sequence). The V gene lost 1 base and the J gene lost 0 bases, with 10 bases spanning the gap.

The J gene is TRBJ2-1, the V gene TRBV5-1; 13 bases map to TRBD2. The CDR3 is 15 amino acids. Per the germline V gene, CDR1 is SGHRS and CDR2 is YFSETQ. V dropped 2 bases and J dropped 9; count of bases not matched to a gene: 5. The CDR3 reads CASSFTSGGAAEQFF. As DNA, the CDR3 is TGCGCCAGCAGCTTCACTAGCGGGGGGGCTGCTGAGCAGTTCTTC.

The V and J genes are TRBV15 and TRBJ1-6; tentatively, D is TRBD1 (6 bases). CDR1 and CDR2 (germline): LNHNV, YYDKDF (reference sequence). The CDR3 consists of 15 residues. The V end was cut by 1 base, the J end by 7 bases, with 11 bases between. The CDR3 nucleotides read TGTGCCACCAGCAGAGGAAGGGGGAAGAATTCACCCCTCCACTTT. It yields the protein CATSRGRGKNSPLHF.

This clonotype was detected only a few times. The rearrangement joins TRBV2 to TRBJ2-1; D gene unclear. The CDR3 extends over 14 amino acids. Germline CDR1 is SNHLY and CDR2 is FYNNEI. V was clipped by 4 bases and J by 0 bases, with 7 bases between them. CDR3 amino acids: CASSGENSYNEQFF. CDR3 coding DNA: TGTGCCAGCAGTGGAGAGAACTCCTACAATGAGCAGTTCTTC.

In this sample, this clonotype turned up a few times. This chain connects TRBV28 to TRBJ1-6; D possibly corresponds to TRBD1 (5 bases). The V end was cut by 6 bases, the J end by 6 bases, with 15 bases between. The CDR3 has 15 amino acids. Per germline, CDR1 MDHEN and CDR2 SYDVKM. DNA for the CDR3: TGTGCCAGCAGATACCCGGGGACCACTAATTCACCCCTCCACTTT. Its protein is CASRYPGTTNSPLHF.

The chain links TRBV30 to TRBJ2-4, with D perhaps assigned TRBD1 or TRBD2 (6 bases each). V lost 1 base and J lost 2, with 15 bases in between. Germline V gene data show CDR1 as GTSNPN and CDR2 as SVGIG (reference sequence). The CDR3 contains 16 residues. In nucleotides, the CDR3 is TGTGCCTGGAGTGATAGAGGGGGGATCTCCAAAAACATTCAGTACTTC. Its protein product is CAWSDRGGISKNIQYF.

The genes are TRBV29-1 and TRBJ1-1; 9 bases line up with TRBD1. This CDR3 has 11 residues. Germline trimming cut 6 bases from V and 11 bases from J; bases unmatched to any gene: 7. Germline V lookup: CDR1 SQVTM, CDR2 ANQGSEA. CDR3 region: CSVERDRDAFF. The CDR3 DNA follows: TGCAGCGTGGAACGGGACAGGGATGCTTTCTTT.

This clonotype was seen more than once but under ten times. This chain links TRBV29-1 with TRBJ1-2; 8 nucleotides match TRBD1. V dropped 6 bases and J dropped 4; count of bases not matched to a gene: 4. CDR1 is SQVTM and CDR2 is ANQGSEA in the germline V gene. The CDR3 spans 12 residues. The CDR3 is CSVEGQAYGYTF. CDR3 bases: TGCAGCGTAGAGGGACAGGCCTATGGCTACACCTTC.

The V and J genes are TRBV6-6 and TRBJ1-5; D is undetermined. Trimming took off 2 bases at V and 4 bases at J, with 6 bases between the two ends. CDR3 size: 13 residues. Germline CDR1 reads MNHNY; CDR2 reads SVGAGI (reference sequence). The CDR3 protein is CASSYRRNQPQHF. The CDR3 nucleotides read TGTGCCAGCAGTTACAGGCGGAATCAGCCCCAGCATTTT.

The chain links TRBV5-1 to TRBJ1-1, with D perhaps matching TRBD1 (5 bases). Germline CDR1 reads SGHRS; CDR2 reads YFSETQ. The CDR3 is 14 amino acids. V gave up 6 bases and J gave up 2 bases, with 14 bases separating them. This chain's CDR3 is CASNLGRYNTEAFF. The CDR3 DNA reads TGCGCCAGCAACCTGGGGCGGTACAACACTGAAGCTTTCTTT. Supplemented by reference TRBV5-1 and TRBJ1-1, the full variable domain reads KAGVTQTPRYLIKTRGQQVTLSCSPISGHRSVSWYQQTPGQGLQFLFEYFSETQRNKGNFPGRFSGRQFSNSRSEMNVSTLELGDSALYLCASNLGRYNTEAFFGQGTRLTVV.

This rearrangement joins TRBV18 to TRBJ2-5; D is ambiguous. The germline V and J ends were trimmed by 2 bases and 2 bases, with 3 bases remaining between them. The CDR3 consists of 12 residues. Looked up from germline, CDR1 is KGHSH and CDR2 is LQKENI. The chain's CDR3 is CASSPEQETQYF. CDR3 sequence (DNA): TGTGCCAGCTCACCAGAGCAAGAGACCCAGTACTTC.

Only a few counts were recorded for this clonotype. The V call is TRBV20-1, the J call TRBJ1-4; 7 nucleotides line up with TRBD1. Germline V gene data show CDR1 as DFQATT and CDR2 as SNEGSKA (reference sequence). Unmatched junction bases numbered 10, after V lost 3 bases and J lost 6 bases. The CDR3 length is 15 residues. In DNA form, the CDR3 reads TGCAGTGCTAGCCGGGACAGTGTTTTGGATGAAAAACTGTTTTTT. This codes for CSASRDSVLDEKLFF.

This clonotype appeared a few times. The chain employs TRBV6-6 and TRBJ1-4; unclear D gene. The CDR3 consists of 14 residues. Germline CDR1 and CDR2: MNHNY and SVGAGI (reference sequence). Trimming stripped 3 bases from V and 3 bases from J, with 8 bases between. The CDR3 is CASSYWQSNEKLFF. As DNA, the CDR3 is TGTGCCAGCAGTTATTGGCAATCTAATGAAAAACTGTTTTTT.

The V gene is TRBV20-1, the J gene TRBJ1-4; D gene ambiguous. Trimming cost V 1 base and J 0 bases, with 6 bases left between them. CDR1 is DFQATT, CDR2 SNEGSKA, per germline (reference sequence). This CDR3 has 14 residues. The CDR3 DNA follows: TGCAGTGCTAGAGCGCCTGCAACTAATGAAAAACTGTTTTTT. Its protein product is CSARAPATNEKLFF.